This passage covers 14 T cell receptor beta chains from one sample sequenced in a study of cytomegalovirus exposure and HLA in healthy donors. Assay: immunoSEQ multiplex PCR; the TCRdb copy retains only in-frame clones and omits some. The sample yields about 360,000 clones, about nine tenths seen once. What was sequenced was PBMCs. Receptor source: a woman in her late teens or twenties in good health and CMV-seronegative.

The rearrangement uses TRBV28 and TRBJ1-1; D remains unclear. The V end was cut by 5 bases, the J end by 3 bases, with 7 bases between. This CDR3 has 12 residues. Germline lookup yields CDR1 MDHEN and CDR2 SYDVKM. The CDR3 reads CASSPGYTEAFF. In DNA form, the CDR3 reads TGTGCCAGCAGTCCCGGGTACACTGAAGCTTTCTTT.

The chain uses TRBV28 and TRBJ1-5; D is uncertain. Germline V CDR1 and CDR2: MDHEN, SYDVKM. This CDR3 has 14 residues. The ends were cut back, 7 bases at V and 0 bases at J, with 10 bases in the middle. The CDR3 is CASKQAFSNQPQHF. CDR3 nucleotide sequence: TGTGCCAGCAAGCAGGCCTTTAGCAATCAGCCCCAGCATTTT. The whole variable domain, remainder taken from reference TRBV28 and TRBJ1-5, is DVKVTQSSRYLVKRTGEKVFLECVQDMDHENMFWYRQDPGLGLRLIYFSYDVKMKEKGDIPEGYSVSREKKERFSLILESASTNQTSMYLCASKQAFSNQPQHFGDGTRLSIL.

V gene TRBV4-1 combines with J gene TRBJ2-7, with a possible D match to TRBD1 (6 bases). CDR1 is MGHRA, CDR2 YSYEKL, per germline. The germline V and J ends were trimmed by 2 bases and 2 bases, with 16 bases remaining between them. CDR3 size: 16 residues. CDR3 sequence reads: CASSQRYRDPTYEQYF. CDR3 coding DNA: TGCGCCAGCAGCCAACGCTACAGGGACCCTACCTACGAGCAGTACTTC.

The chain carries TRBV28 and TRBJ1-6, with 9 bases matching TRBD1. Germline V gene lookup returns CDR1 MDHEN and CDR2 SYDVKM. The V and J ends lost 2 bases and 1 base, in that order; junction bases with no gene match: 3. CDR3 length: 17 residues. The CDR3 is CASSLKGTGSYNSPLHF. In DNA form, the CDR3 reads TGTGCCAGCAGTTTAAAGGGGACAGGGTCCTATAATTCACCCCTCCACTTT.

The chain carries TRBV4-1 and TRBJ2-7; D call uncertain. The V end lost 5 bases, the J end lost 6 bases, and 20 bases lay between the germline ends. The CDR3 length is 15 residues. Germline-derived CDR1 and CDR2 are MGHRA and YSYEKL. DNA for the CDR3: TGCGCCAGCAGCGATAACGAAGAGTCCCGGGTCGAGCAGTACTTC. Translating gives CASSDNEESRVEQYF.

The V gene is TRBV6-1, the J gene TRBJ2-3; 7 bases agree with TRBD2. Looked up from germline, CDR1 is MNHNS and CDR2 is SASEGT. The CDR3 is 16 residues long. V lost 2 bases to trimming and J lost 2 bases; unmatched junction nucleotides: 7. The CDR3 here is CASSETERGYTDTQYF. The CDR3 nucleotides read TGTGCCAGCAGTGAAACGGAGCGGGGATACACAGATACGCAGTATTTT.

The J gene is TRBJ2-6, the V gene TRBV27; TRBD1 aligns across 11 bases. The CDR3 contains 18 residues. Trimming took 5 bases from V and 0 from J; bases not matched to a gene: 6. In germline, CDR1 is MNHEY, CDR2 SMNVEV (reference sequence). The CDR3 sequence: CASSKGTGGYSGANVLTF. The CDR3 coding sequence is TGTGCCAGCAGTAAGGGGACAGGGGGTTACTCTGGGGCCAACGTCCTGACTTTC.

This clone was found once. The chain has TRBV6-1 and TRBJ2-7; possibly TRBD1 for D (6 bases). Trimming shortened V by 4 bases and J by 0 bases, and 10 bases separated the two germline ends. Per germline, CDR1 MNHNS and CDR2 SASEGT. The CDR3 has 14 amino acids. The CDR3 nucleotides read TGTGCCAGCAGTGCAAACAGGGACTCCTACGAGCAGTACTTC. Translated, it gives CASSANRDSYEQYF.

In its sample, this clone was seen a few times. CDR3 sequence: CASSPLAGRTEYEQYF. The CDR3 coding sequence is TGTGCCAGCAGCCCCCTAGCGGGGAGAACAGAATACGAGCAGTACTTC. The rearrangement uses TRBV9 and TRBJ2-7; 9 nucleotides agree with TRBD2. The germline CDR1 and CDR2 sequences are SGDLS and YYNGEE. The CDR3 loop spans 16 amino acids. V shed 4 bases and J 4 bases; nucleotides not matched to a gene: 12.

This clone has only a few counts. This chain uses TRBV4-2 with TRBJ1-4, with a possible D match to TRBD1 (6 bases). Germline V gene data show CDR1 as LGHNA and CDR2 as YNFKEQ. The V and J ends lost 4 bases and 6 bases respectively, with 12 bases between them. The CDR3 covers 14 residues. The CDR3 DNA sequence: TGTGCCAGCAGCCCTGACAGGAGTGATGAAAAACTGTTTTTT. Protein product: CASSPDRSDEKLFF.

This chain uses TRBV27 with TRBJ2-2; 12 nucleotides match TRBD1. The CDR3 has 15 amino acids. Germline CDR1 MNHEY, CDR2 SMNVEV (reference sequence). V shed 3 bases and J 11 bases; nucleotides not matched to a gene: 7. DNA of the CDR3: TGTGCCAGCAGTTTTGGGACAGGGGGCAGGGGTGAGCTGTTTTTT. Amino acids: CASSFGTGGRGELFF.

The chain joins TRBV6-1 to TRBJ2-1, with D tentatively TRBD2 (6 bases). Germline V gene lookup returns CDR1 MNHNS and CDR2 SASEGT. The germline V and J ends were trimmed by 1 base and 4 bases, with 14 bases remaining between them. This CDR3 has 16 amino acids. The DNA for the CDR3 is TGTGCCAGCAGTGAAGTTGATGGGGGGTCATACAATGAGCAGTTCTTC. Its protein is CASSEVDGGSYNEQFF.

This clone was counted a few times. This chain joins TRBV7-2 and TRBJ1-4; 7 bases agree with TRBD1. J was trimmed by 11 bases and V by 4 bases; bases with no gene match: 13. The CDR3 is made up of 15 amino acids. Looked up from germline, CDR1 is SGHTA and CDR2 is FQGNSA. The DNA of the CDR3 is TGTGCCAGCAGCTCGAGGCCACAGGGGCCCGGTAAACTGTTTTTT. It specifies CASSSRPQGPGKLFF.

This chain connects TRBV7-9 to TRBJ2-7; 11 positions agree with TRBD2. The CDR3 extends over 18 amino acids. V lost 2 bases to trimming and J lost 7 bases; unmatched junction nucleotides: 16. Per the germline V gene, CDR1 is SEHNR and CDR2 is FQNEAQ (reference sequence). For the CDR3, the DNA is TGTGCCAGCAGCTTATCGATTTTACGGCTAGCGGGAGGTGGAGAGCAGTACTTC. As protein: CASSLSILRLAGGGEQYF. The whole variable domain, remainder taken from reference TRBV7-9 and TRBJ2-7, is DTGVSQNPRHKITKRGQNVTFRCDPISEHNRLYWYRQTLGQGPEFLTYFQNEAQLEKSRLLSDRFSAERPKGSFSTLEIQRTEQGDSAMYLCASSLSILRLAGGGEQYFGPGTRLTVT.